This passage covers 18 T cell receptor beta chains from one sample sequenced in a study of T cells in Graves' hyperthyroidism and ophthalmopathy. Amplified TCR beta CDR3 regions derived from RNA transcripts. The TCR CDR3 first-round RT-PCR relied on the HTBI primer set. TCRdb analysed the multiplex PCR reads with MiXCR anew, one entry per CDR3 protein. The sample lists 500,000 to 650,000 distinct CDR3 sequences, 35% to 50% seen once, with about 43% in the top ten. Sequencing was performed on peripheral blood or thyroid tissue (not recorded which). These receptors were collected from an adult woman with Graves' disease, either hyperthyroidism or ophthalmopathy (not recorded which).

This clonotype came up many times. The chain recombines TRBV6-2 or TRBV6-3 with TRBJ1-1; D is perhaps TRBD1 (6 bases). The CDR3 covers 16 residues. Trimming left V 4 bases short and J 2 bases short, with 17 bases between. Germline CDR1 and CDR2: MNHEY and SVGEGT. Here the CDR3 DNA reads TGTGCCAGCAGTTGGTACGACCGGGGGCACAACACTGAAGCTTTCTTT. It codes for CASSWYDRGHNTEAFF.

This clonotype was seen repeatedly, ten times or more. This chain uses TRBV19 with TRBJ1-3; D uncertain. This CDR3 has 16 residues. Germline assignment: CDR1 LNHDA and CDR2 SQIVND (reference sequence). V was trimmed by 6 bases and J by 0 bases, leaving 15 bases between them. This CDR3 is CASSPDGPSSGNTIYF. In nucleotides, the CDR3 is TGTGCCAGTAGCCCGGACGGACCTAGCTCTGGAAACACCATATATTTT.

Many counts were recorded for this clonotype. The chain combines TRBV20-1 with TRBJ1-5; D gene uncertain. The CDR3 sequence is 12 residues long. Germline V gene data show CDR1 as DFQATT and CDR2 as SNEGSKA (reference sequence). Between the trimmed V and J ends, which lost 7 bases and 4 bases, there was a span of 11 bases. The CDR3 protein is CSGKGPNQPQHF. In DNA form, the CDR3 reads TGCAGTGGGAAGGGTCCAAATCAGCCCCAGCATTTT.

This clonotype was counted ten times or more. The J gene is TRBJ1-5, the V gene TRBV12-3 or TRBV12-4, with 9 nucleotides matching TRBD1. J gave up 0 bases and V 6 bases, and 9 bases lay outside the gene matches. There are 17 residues in the CDR3. The CDR3 sequence: CASRQGDRDHSNQPQHF. The CDR3 DNA reads TGTGCCAGCAGACAAGGGGACAGGGACCATAGCAATCAGCCCCAGCATTTT.

As to this clonotype: At one of its ends the junction is not consistent with the germline gene, which may arise from a read error. V is TRBV29-1 and J is TRBJ2-7; no clear D. Germline assignment: CDR1 SQVTM and CDR2 ANQGSEA. This CDR3 contains 13 residues. The CDR3 DNA is TGCAGCGTTGAGAAGGGAAGCTCCTACGAGCAGCACTTC. Protein product: CSVEKGSSYEQHF.

This clonotype was counted ten times or more. This chain connects TRBV14 to TRBJ2-2; the match to TRBD2 covers 8 bases. V lost 0 bases and J lost 1; bases outside the gene matches: 4. CDR3 length: 17 amino acids. Germline CDR1 reads SGHDN; CDR2 reads FVKESK. The CDR3 reads CASSQDFLAGNTGELFF. Here the CDR3 DNA reads TGTGCCAGCAGCCAAGATTTCCTAGCGGGGAACACCGGGGAGCTGTTTTTT.

This clonotype was picked up a small number of times. The J gene is TRBJ2-2, the V gene TRBV10-1; D unresolved. This CDR3 has 13 residues. Trimming took off 3 bases at V and 7 bases at J, with 9 bases between the two ends. In germline, CDR1 is WNHNN, CDR2 SYGVQD (reference sequence). The CDR3 DNA sequence: TGCGCCAGCAGTGAAGGATGGTTCGGGGAGCTGTTTTTT. Protein sequence: CASSEGWFGELFF.

The rearrangement uses TRBV10-3 and TRBJ2-5; no clear D. The germline V gene encodes CDR1 ENHRY and CDR2 SYGVKD. The CDR3 is 15 amino acids. The ends were cut back, 4 bases at V and 1 base at J, with 13 bases in the middle. This CDR3 reads CAISGMGPSQETQYF. Here the CDR3 DNA reads TGTGCCATCAGTGGGATGGGCCCAAGCCAAGAGACCCAGTACTTC.

Details on this clonotype: At one boundary the junction diverges from the germline segment, which might be a read error. V and J are TRBV7-8 and TRBJ1-1, with a tentative D call TRBD1 (5 bases). The CDR3 spans 15 residues. Germline lookup yields CDR1 SGHVS and CDR2 FQNEAQ. CDR3 DNA sequence: TGTGCCAGCAGTTTAGCGTCAGGGCTGGACACTGAAGCTTTCTTT. Protein: CASSLASGLDTEAFF.

The sample holds one count of this clonotype. This sequence joins TRBV29-1 and TRBJ2-1, with 7 bases aligning to TRBD2. The germline CDR1 and CDR2 sequences are SQVTM and ANQGSEA. There are 11 residues in the CDR3. With 3 bases clipped from V and 15 bases from J, the junction kept 8 bases outside the gene matches. As DNA, the CDR3 is TGCAGCGTTGAGGTGGGAGGGCCAGGGTTCTTC. Its protein product is CSVEVGGPGFF.

This clonotype was seen ten or more times. The chain recombines TRBV7-2 with TRBJ2-3; no definite D call. The CDR3 is 14 amino acids. V gave up 6 bases and J gave up 6 bases, with 16 bases separating them. Germline V CDR1 and CDR2: SGHTA, FQGNSA. The CDR3 reads CASRDGSSGDTQYF. The CDR3 DNA reads as TGTGCCAGCAGGGACGGGTCTTCGGGTGATACGCAGTATTTT.

The CDR3 bases are TGTGCCATCAGTGAGTCGACAGGGGAACGGGGAGGTCAGCCCCAGCATTTT. It yields the protein CAISESTGERGGQPQHF. V gene TRBV10-3 combines with J gene TRBJ1-5, with 8 bases matching TRBD1. CDR3 length: 17 amino acids. Germline loops: CDR1 ENHRY, CDR2 SYGVKD. The V and J ends lost 0 bases and 6 bases, in that order; junction bases with no gene match: 10.

This CDR3 reads CSAPRDLGISPLHF. The CDR3 DNA sequence: TGCAGTGCCCCCCGGGACCTAGGAATTTCACCCCTCCACTTT. The chain joins TRBV20-1 to TRBJ1-6, with TRBD1 as a possible D gene (5 bases). CDR3 length: 14 residues. Germline V gene data show CDR1 as DFQATT and CDR2 as SNEGSKA (reference sequence). Trimming cost V 6 bases and J 9 bases, with 18 bases left between them.

The J gene is TRBJ1-6, the V gene TRBV7-2; no reliable D call. The CDR3 consists of 13 residues. Trimming took off 5 bases at V and 8 bases at J, with 10 bases between the two ends. Germline V CDR1 and CDR2: SGHTA, FQGNSA. CDR3 protein: CASSPGGDSPLHF. The DNA for the CDR3 is TGTGCCAGCAGCCCTGGTGGGGATTCACCCCTCCACTTT.

This clonotype was counted at least ten times. The J gene is TRBJ2-5, the V gene TRBV7-2; 11 nucleotides align to TRBD1. The germline V gene encodes CDR1 SGHTA and CDR2 FQGNSA. This CDR3 region has 15 residues. The trim removed 6 bases at V and 4 bases at J, leaving 7 bases unmatched. The CDR3 region is CASSLTGTGGETQYF. The CDR3 DNA is TGTGCCAGCAGTCTAACCGGGACAGGGGGAGAGACCCAGTACTTC.

The rearrangement uses TRBV7-9 and TRBJ1-2; D ambiguous. Germline values: CDR1 SEHNR, CDR2 FQNEAQ (reference sequence). Between the trimmed V and J ends, which lost 7 bases and 1 base, there was a span of 19 bases. The CDR3 runs to 16 residues. The CDR3 bases are TGTGCCAGCATAAGATCGGTTCAGAGGCTTAACTATGGCTACACCTTC. This encodes CASIRSVQRLNYGYTF.

Only a few counts were recorded for this clonotype. This chain links TRBV24-1 with TRBJ2-7; TRBD1 matches 10 bases. CDR1 is KGHDR and CDR2 is SFDVKD in the germline V gene. V shed 11 bases and J 4 bases; nucleotides not matched to a gene: 13. This CDR3 has 15 residues. In DNA form, the CDR3 reads TGTGCCATACACAGAGGGACAGGGGTAAGATACGAGCAGTACTTC. It yields the protein CAIHRGTGVRYEQYF.

Note on this clonotype: Sequence at one end of the junction differs from germline and may be a read error. The chain recombines TRBV5-6 with TRBJ2-7; TRBD2 matches at 13 bases. CDR3 length: 14 residues. Germline V gives CDR1 SGHDT, CDR2 YYEEEE. CDR3 amino acids: CTSSSAGTSGNRYF. CDR3 nucleotides: TGTACCAGCAGCTCCGCCGGGACTAGCGGGAATCGGTACTTC.